This T cell receptor beta chain stems from a study of blood T cell repertoires in COVID-19. The wider study: Researchers got acute and convalescent COVID-19 samples from the United States, Italy and Spain.

V lost 6 bases and J lost 0, with 16 bases in between. Germline V gene lookup returns CDR1 SGDLS and CDR2 YYNGEE. The CDR3 runs to 16 residues. This clone was observed a handful of times. Participant reports of clinical history set cohort assignment. Data came from immunoSEQ multiplex PCR; TCRdb stores just in-frame clones and leaves some out. The repertoire holds hundreds of thousands of clones, with around 86% as singletons. The sequencing input was PBMCs or T cells enriched from blood (not recorded which). This clonotype was sampled from a woman between 50 and 59 years old who had recovered from COVID-19. J is TRBJ1-3 and V is TRBV9; D ambiguous. CDR3 sequence: CASKEGAPNSGNTIYF. The CDR3 DNA reads as TGTGCCAGCAAAGAGGGAGCACCGAACTCTGGAAACACCATATATTTT.